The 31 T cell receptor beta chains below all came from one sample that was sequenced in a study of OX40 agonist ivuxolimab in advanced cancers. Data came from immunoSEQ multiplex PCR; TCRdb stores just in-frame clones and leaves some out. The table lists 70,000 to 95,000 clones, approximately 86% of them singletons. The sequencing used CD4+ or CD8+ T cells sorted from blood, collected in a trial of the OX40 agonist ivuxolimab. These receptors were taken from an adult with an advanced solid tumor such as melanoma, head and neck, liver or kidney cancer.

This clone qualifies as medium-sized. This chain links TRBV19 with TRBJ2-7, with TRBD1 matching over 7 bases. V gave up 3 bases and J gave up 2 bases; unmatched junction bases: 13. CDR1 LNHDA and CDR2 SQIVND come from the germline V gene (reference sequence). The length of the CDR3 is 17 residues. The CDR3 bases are TGTGCCAGTAGTATCGGGATAGGGGGACAGCGACCCTACGAGCAGTACTTC. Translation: CASSIGIGGQRPYEQYF.

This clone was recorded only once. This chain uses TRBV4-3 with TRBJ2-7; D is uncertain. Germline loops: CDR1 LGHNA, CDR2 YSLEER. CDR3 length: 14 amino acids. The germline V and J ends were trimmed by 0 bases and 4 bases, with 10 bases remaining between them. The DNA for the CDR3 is TGCGCCAGCAGCCAAGAATATGAGAATTACGAGCAGTACTTC. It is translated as CASSQEYENYEQYF.

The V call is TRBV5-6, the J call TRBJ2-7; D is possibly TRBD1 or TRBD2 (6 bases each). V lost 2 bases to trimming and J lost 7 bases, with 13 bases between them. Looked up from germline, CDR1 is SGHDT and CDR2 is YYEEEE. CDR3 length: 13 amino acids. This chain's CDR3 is CASSFGGRGEQYF. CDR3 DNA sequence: TGTGCCAGCAGCTTCGGGGGCAGGGGAGAGCAGTACTTC.

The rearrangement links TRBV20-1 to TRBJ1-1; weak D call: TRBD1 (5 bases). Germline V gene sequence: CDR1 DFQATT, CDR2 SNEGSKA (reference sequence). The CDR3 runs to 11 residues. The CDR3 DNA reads TGCAAACTCCGGCAGGGCACTGAAGCTTTCTTT. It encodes CKLRQGTEAFF.

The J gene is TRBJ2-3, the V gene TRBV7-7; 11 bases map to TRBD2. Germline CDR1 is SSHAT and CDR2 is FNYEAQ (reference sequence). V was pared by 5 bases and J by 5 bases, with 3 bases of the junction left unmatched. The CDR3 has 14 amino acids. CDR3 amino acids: CASSPGLAGDTQYF. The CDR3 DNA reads TGTGCCAGCAGCCCCGGACTAGCGGGAGATACGCAGTATTTT.

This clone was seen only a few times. The CDR3 sequence: CARRVAGGDYNEQFF. The CDR3 region has the DNA TGTGCCCGCAGAGTAGCGGGGGGCGACTACAATGAGCAGTTCTTC. The J gene is TRBJ2-1, the V gene TRBV21-1; TRBD2 is taken as the D call from the table, unchecked against the DNA. TRBV21-1 is termed a pseudogene. The CDR3 totals 15 residues.

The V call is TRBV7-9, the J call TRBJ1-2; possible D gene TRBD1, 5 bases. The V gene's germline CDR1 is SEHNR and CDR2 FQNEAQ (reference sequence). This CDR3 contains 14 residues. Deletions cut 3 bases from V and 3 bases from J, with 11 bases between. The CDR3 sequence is CASSFYQGHYGYTF. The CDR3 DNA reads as TGTGCCAGCAGCTTTTATCAGGGACACTATGGCTACACCTTC.

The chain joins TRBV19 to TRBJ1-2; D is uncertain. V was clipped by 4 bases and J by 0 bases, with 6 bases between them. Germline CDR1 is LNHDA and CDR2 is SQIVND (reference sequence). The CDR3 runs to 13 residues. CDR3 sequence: CASSSSPNYGYTF. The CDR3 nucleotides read TGTGCCAGTAGTAGTTCTCCTAACTATGGCTACACCTTC.

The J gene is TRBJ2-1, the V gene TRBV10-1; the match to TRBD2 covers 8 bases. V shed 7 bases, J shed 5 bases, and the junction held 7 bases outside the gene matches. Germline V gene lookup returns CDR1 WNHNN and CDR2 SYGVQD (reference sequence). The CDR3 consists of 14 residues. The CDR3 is CASIEREWDNEQFF. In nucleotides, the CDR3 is TGCGCCAGCATCGAGCGGGAGTGGGACAATGAGCAGTTCTTC.

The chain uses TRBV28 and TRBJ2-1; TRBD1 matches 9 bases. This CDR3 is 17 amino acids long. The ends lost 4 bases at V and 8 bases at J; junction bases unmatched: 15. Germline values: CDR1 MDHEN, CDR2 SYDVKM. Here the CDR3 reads CASSSPWVRDRADEQFF. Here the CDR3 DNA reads TGTGCCAGCAGTTCCCCCTGGGTACGGGACAGGGCGGATGAGCAGTTCTTC.

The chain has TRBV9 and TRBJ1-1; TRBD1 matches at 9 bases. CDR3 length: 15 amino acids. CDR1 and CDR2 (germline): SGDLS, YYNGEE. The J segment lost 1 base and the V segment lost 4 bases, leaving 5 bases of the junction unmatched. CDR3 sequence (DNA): TGTGCCAGCAGCCCGGGACAGGGTCCGAACACTGAAGCTTTCTTT. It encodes CASSPGQGPNTEAFF.

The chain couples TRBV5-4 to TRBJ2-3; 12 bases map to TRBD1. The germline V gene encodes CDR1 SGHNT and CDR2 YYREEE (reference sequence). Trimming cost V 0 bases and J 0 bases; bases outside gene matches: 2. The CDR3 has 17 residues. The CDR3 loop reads CASSLAGQGASTDTQYF. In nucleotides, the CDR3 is TGTGCCAGCAGCTTGGCGGGACAGGGGGCGAGCACAGATACGCAGTATTTT.

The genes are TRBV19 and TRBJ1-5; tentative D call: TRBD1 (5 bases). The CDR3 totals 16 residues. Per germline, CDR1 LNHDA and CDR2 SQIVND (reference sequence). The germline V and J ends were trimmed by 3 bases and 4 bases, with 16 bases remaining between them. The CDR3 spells CASSIRQTQQNQPQHF. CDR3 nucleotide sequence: TGTGCCAGTAGTATTAGACAGACCCAGCAAAATCAGCCCCAGCATTTT. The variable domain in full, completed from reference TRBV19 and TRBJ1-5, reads DGGITQSPKYLFRKEGQNVTLSCEQNLNHDAMYWYRQDPGQGLRLIYYSQIVNDFQKGDIAEGYSVSREKKESFPLTVTSAQKNPTAFYLCASSIRQTQQNQPQHFGDGTRLSIL.

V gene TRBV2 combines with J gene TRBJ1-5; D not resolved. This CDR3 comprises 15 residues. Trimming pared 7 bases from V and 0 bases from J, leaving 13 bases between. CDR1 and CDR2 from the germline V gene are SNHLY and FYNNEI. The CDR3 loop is CASIKDVSSNQPQHF. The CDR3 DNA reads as TGTGCCAGCATTAAGGACGTCTCTAGCAATCAGCCCCAGCATTTT. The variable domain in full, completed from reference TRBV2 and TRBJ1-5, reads EPEVTQTPSHQVTQMGQEVILRCVPISNHLYFYWYRQILGQKVEFLVSFYNNEISEKSEIFDDQFSVERPDGSNFTLKIRSTKLEDSAMYFCASIKDVSSNQPQHFGDGTRLSIL.

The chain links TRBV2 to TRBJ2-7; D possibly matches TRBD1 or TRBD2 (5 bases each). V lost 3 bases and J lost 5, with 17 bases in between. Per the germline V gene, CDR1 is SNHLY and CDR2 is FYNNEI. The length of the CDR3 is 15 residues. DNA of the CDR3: TGTGCCAGCAGTGATGAGGGACGGTCAATCGACGAGCAGTACTTC. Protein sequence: CASSDEGRSIDEQYF.

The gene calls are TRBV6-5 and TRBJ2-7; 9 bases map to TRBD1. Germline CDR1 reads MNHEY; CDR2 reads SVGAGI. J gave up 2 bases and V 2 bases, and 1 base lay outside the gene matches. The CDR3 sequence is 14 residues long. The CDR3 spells CASSYNRGPYEQYF. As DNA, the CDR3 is TGTGCCAGCAGTTACAACAGGGGGCCCTACGAGCAGTACTTC.

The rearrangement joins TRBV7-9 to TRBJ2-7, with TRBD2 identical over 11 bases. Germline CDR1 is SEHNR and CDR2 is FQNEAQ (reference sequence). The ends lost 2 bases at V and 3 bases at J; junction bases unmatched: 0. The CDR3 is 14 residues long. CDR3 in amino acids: CASSLLAGGYEQYF. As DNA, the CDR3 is TGTGCCAGCAGCTTACTAGCGGGAGGCTACGAGCAGTACTTC. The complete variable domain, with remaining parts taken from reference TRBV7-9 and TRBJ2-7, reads DTGVSQNPRHKITKRGQNVTFRCDPISEHNRLYWYRQTLGQGPEFLTYFQNEAQLEKSRLLSDRFSAERPKGSFSTLEIQRTEQGDSAMYLCASSLLAGGYEQYFGPGTRLTVT.

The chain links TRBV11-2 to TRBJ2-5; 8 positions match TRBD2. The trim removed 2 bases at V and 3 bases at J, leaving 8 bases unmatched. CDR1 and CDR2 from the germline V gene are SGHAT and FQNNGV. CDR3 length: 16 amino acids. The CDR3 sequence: CASSLQGGGTKETQYF. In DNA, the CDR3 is TGTGCCAGCAGCTTACAGGGCGGGGGGACCAAAGAGACCCAGTACTTC. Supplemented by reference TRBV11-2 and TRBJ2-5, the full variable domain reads EAGVAQSPRYKIIEKRQSVAFWCNPISGHATLYWYQQILGQGPKLLIQFQNNGVVDDSQLPKDRFSAERLKGVDSTLKIQPAKLEDSAVYLCASSLQGGGTKETQYFGPGTRLLVL.

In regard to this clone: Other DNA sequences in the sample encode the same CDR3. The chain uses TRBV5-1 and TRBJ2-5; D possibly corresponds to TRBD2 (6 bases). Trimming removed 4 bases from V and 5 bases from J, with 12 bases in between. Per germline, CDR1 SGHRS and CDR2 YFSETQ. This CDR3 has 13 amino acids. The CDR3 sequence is CASSLGGGETQYF. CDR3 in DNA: TGCGCCAGCAGCCTCGGGGGTGGGGAGACCCAGTACTTC.

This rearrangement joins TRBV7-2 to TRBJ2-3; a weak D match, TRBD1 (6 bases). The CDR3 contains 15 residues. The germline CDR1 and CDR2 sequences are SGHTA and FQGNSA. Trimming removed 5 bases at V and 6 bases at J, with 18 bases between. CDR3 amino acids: CASSTRTAIVDTQYF. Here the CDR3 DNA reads TGTGCCAGCAGCACCAGGACAGCGATTGTGGATACGCAGTATTTT.

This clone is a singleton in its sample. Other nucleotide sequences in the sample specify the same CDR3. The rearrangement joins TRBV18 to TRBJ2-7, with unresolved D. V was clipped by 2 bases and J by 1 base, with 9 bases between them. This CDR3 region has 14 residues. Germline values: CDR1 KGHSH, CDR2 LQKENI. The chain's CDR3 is CASSPSTDSYEQYF. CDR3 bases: TGTGCCAGCTCACCATCGACCGATTCCTACGAGCAGTACTTC.

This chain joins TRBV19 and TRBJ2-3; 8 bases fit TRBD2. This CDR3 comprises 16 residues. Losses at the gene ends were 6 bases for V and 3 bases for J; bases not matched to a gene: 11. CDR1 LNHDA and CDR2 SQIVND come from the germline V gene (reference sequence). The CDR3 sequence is CASSSYSGGKTDTQYF. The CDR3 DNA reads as TGTGCCAGTAGCTCGTACAGCGGGGGTAAGACAGATACGCAGTATTTT. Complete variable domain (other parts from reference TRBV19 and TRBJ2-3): DGGITQSPKYLFRKEGQNVTLSCEQNLNHDAMYWYRQDPGQGLRLIYYSQIVNDFQKGDIAEGYSVSREKKESFPLTVTSAQKNPTAFYLCASSSYSGGKTDTQYFGPGTRLTVL.

The CDR3 DNA reads TGTGCCAGCAGCCCACGGGGGGGCACTAACACCGGGGAGCTGTTTTTT. Translation: CASSPRGGTNTGELFF. The rearrangement links TRBV11-2 to TRBJ2-2; 8 bases agree with TRBD2. Germline-derived CDR1 and CDR2 are SGHAT and FQNNGV. CDR3 size: 16 residues. V gave up 5 bases and J gave up 2 bases; unmatched junction bases: 7. The variable domain in full, with the rest retrieved from reference TRBV11-2 and TRBJ2-2, is EAGVAQSPRYKIIEKRQSVAFWCNPISGHATLYWYQQILGQGPKLLIQFQNNGVVDDSQLPKDRFSAERLKGVDSTLKIQPAKLEDSAVYLCASSPRGGTNTGELFFGEGSRLTVL.

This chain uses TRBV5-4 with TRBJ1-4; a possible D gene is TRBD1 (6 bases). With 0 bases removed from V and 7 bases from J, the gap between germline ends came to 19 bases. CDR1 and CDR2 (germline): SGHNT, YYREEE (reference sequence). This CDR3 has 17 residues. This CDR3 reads CASSLGKVGGRPEKLFF. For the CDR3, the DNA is TGTGCCAGCAGCTTGGGAAAAGTGGGGGGGCGCCCTGAAAAACTGTTTTTT.

The CDR3 DNA reads as TGCGCCAGCAGCTTGGGTGAGCAGGGGGTCTATGGCTACACCTTC. As protein: CASSLGEQGVYGYTF. This chain links TRBV5-1 with TRBJ1-2, with TRBD1 matching 7 bases. V shed 0 bases, J shed 4 bases, and the junction held 6 bases outside the gene matches. Germline V CDR1 and CDR2: SGHRS, YFSETQ. The CDR3 loop spans 15 amino acids.

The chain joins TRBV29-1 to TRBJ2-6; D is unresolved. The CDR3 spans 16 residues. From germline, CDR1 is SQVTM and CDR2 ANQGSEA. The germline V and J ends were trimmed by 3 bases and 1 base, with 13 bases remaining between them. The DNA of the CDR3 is TGCAGCGTTGATCTTTCGAGATCGTCTGGGGCCAACGTCCTGACTTTC. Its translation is CSVDLSRSSGANVLTF.

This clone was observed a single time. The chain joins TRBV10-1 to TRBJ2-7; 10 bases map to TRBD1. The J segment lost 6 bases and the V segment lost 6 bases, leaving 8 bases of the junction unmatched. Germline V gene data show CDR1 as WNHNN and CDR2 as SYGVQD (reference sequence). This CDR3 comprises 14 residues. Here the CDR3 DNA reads TGCGCCAGCAGCTGGGACAGGGGTTACCTCGAGCAGTACTTC. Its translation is CASSWDRGYLEQYF.

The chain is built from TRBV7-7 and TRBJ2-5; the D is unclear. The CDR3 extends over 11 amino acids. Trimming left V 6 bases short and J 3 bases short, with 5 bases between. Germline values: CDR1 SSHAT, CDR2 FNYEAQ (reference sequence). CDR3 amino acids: CASRPEETQYF. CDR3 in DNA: TGTGCCAGCAGACCCGAAGAGACCCAGTACTTC.

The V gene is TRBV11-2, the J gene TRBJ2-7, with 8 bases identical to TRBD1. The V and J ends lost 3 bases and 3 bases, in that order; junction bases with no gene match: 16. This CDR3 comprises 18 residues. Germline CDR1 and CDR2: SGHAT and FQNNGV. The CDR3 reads CASSFRPTGTGLNYEQYF. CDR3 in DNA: TGTGCCAGCAGCTTCAGACCAACCGGGACAGGCCTTAACTACGAGCAGTACTTC.

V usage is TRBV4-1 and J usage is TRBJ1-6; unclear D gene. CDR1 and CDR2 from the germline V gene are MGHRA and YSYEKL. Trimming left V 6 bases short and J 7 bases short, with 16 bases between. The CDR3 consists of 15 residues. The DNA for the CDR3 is TGCGCCAGCAGTTCCCGTGGGCGCGGAAATTCACCCCTCCACTTT. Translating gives CASSSRGRGNSPLHF.

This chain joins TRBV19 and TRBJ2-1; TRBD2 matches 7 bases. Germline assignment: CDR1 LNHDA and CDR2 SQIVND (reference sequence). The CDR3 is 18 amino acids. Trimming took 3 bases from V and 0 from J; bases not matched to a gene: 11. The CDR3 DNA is TGTGCCAGTAGTATCGGGGGGAGGGGTTCGAGCTCCTACAATGAGCAGTTCTTC. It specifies CASSIGGRGSSSYNEQFF. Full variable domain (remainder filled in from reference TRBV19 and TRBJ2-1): DGGITQSPKYLFRKEGQNVTLSCEQNLNHDAMYWYRQDPGQGLRLIYYSQIVNDFQKGDIAEGYSVSREKKESFPLTVTSAQKNPTAFYLCASSIGGRGSSSYNEQFFGPGTRLTVL.